This T cell receptor beta chain was captured by sequencing in a study of T cells after yellow fever vaccination. This clonotype turned up a few times. The antigen remains unidentified. Study-level points and caveats: Most primary-vaccination clones reappeared after the booster (approximately 95% CD4, around 88% CD8).

TCRdb passed the 5' RACE reads through MiXCR, listing each CDR3 protein once. The repertoire has around 250,000 distinct CDR3 sequences, 6.9% of them found once; the top ten carry approximately 0.85%. The TCR originated in a man under 40 who received the YFV17D yellow fever vaccine. The sequences come from CD4+ T cells sorted from PBMCs, collected 15 days after the yellow fever booster vaccination.

In DNA form, the CDR3 reads TGCAGTGCTTCAACAGGGGGACCGAACACTGAAGCTTTCTTT. Its translation: CSASTGGPNTEAFF. This rearrangement joins TRBV20-1 to TRBJ1-1, with 8 bases lining up with TRBD1. V lost 5 bases, J lost 1 base, and 6 bases stayed unmatched. The CDR3 contains 14 residues. Germline CDR1 is DFQATT and CDR2 is SNEGSKA (reference sequence).